Following are 8 T cell receptor beta chains from one sample sequenced in a study of shared clonotypes between healthy human individuals. Measured with immunoSEQ multiplex PCR; TCRdb has only the in-frame clones, and not every one. The table has more than 1,200,000 clones, about 98.5% seen once; the top ten hold approximately 0.4%. Sample: naive CD4+ T cells sorted from blood. As to subset: CD45RA+ positively selected. These receptors came from a man aged 25-45 years in good health.

The chain carries TRBV19 and TRBJ2-1, with D uncertain. Germline V gene sequence: CDR1 LNHDA, CDR2 SQIVND (reference sequence). The ends were cut back, 6 bases at V and 5 bases at J, with 20 bases in the middle. There are 16 residues in the CDR3. CDR3 sequence: CASSVVSTFSHNEQFF. As DNA, the CDR3 is TGTGCCAGTAGCGTTGTTAGCACCTTTTCGCACAATGAGCAGTTCTTC.

The chain employs TRBV7-6 and TRBJ2-7, with TRBD2 as a possible D gene (6 bases). Germline assignment: CDR1 SGHVS and CDR2 FNYEAQ. V was trimmed by 1 base and J by 2 bases, leaving 12 bases between them. This CDR3 is built from 15 residues. The CDR3 spells CASSLEPGLPYEQYF. Written as DNA, the CDR3 is TGTGCCAGCAGCTTAGAGCCGGGACTTCCCTACGAGCAGTACTTC.

This clone showed up just once. The chain recombines TRBV11-2 with TRBJ2-5; D might be TRBD1 (5 bases). Looked up from germline, CDR1 is SGHAT and CDR2 is FQNNGV. V was clipped by 1 base and J by 5 bases, with 11 bases between them. The CDR3 is 14 residues long. CDR3 loop: CASSLGQGTETQYF. CDR3 sequence (DNA): TGTGCCAGCAGCTTAGGTCAGGGTACGGAGACCCAGTACTTC.

The chain recombines TRBV7-2 with TRBJ1-2; D remains ambiguous. The CDR3 spans 13 residues. The V gene's germline CDR1 is SGHTA and CDR2 FQGNSA. The V end lost 5 bases, the J end lost 8 bases, and 15 bases lay between the germline ends. CDR3 in DNA: TGTGCCAGCAGCCGGCGGGCCTCGGGGGGCTACACCTTC. Protein product: CASSRRASGGYTF.

The chain carries TRBV12-5 and TRBJ1-3, with TRBD1 identical over 11 bases. The CDR3 length is 15 residues. The V gene's germline CDR1 is LGHNT and CDR2 FRNRAP. V gave up 8 bases and J gave up 2 bases; unmatched junction bases: 5. The CDR3 DNA follows: TGTGCTAGTCCCGGACAGGGGGCGCCTGGAAACACCATATATTTT. It codes for CASPGQGAPGNTIYF. Variable domain in full (rest from reference TRBV12-5 and TRBJ1-3): DARVTQTPRHKVTEMGQEVTMRCQPILGHNTVFWYRQTMMQGLELLAYFRNRAPLDDSGMPKDRFSAEMPDATLATLKIQPSEPRDSAVYFCASPGQGAPGNTIYFGEGSWLTVV.

The chain is built from TRBV7-2 and TRBJ2-2; tentatively, D is TRBD2 (6 bases). The germline V gene has CDR1 SGHTA and CDR2 FQGNSA. CDR3 size: 15 residues. Trimming removed 7 bases at V and 4 bases at J, with 16 bases between. CDR3 amino acids: CASTRGRSSTGELFF. The CDR3 nucleotides are TGTGCCAGCACCCGGGGGAGATCGAGCACCGGGGAGCTGTTTTTT.

In the case of this clone: Other nucleotide sequences from this sample produce the same CDR3. The chain recombines TRBV9 with TRBJ2-1; tentatively, D is TRBD2 (5 bases). The germline gives CDR1 SGDLS, CDR2 YYNGEE. The ends were cut back, 0 bases at V and 1 base at J, with 11 bases in the middle. The CDR3 sequence is 16 residues long. The CDR3: CASSVGSSGSYNEQFF. The DNA of the CDR3 is TGTGCCAGCAGCGTAGGTTCCAGCGGTTCCTACAATGAGCAGTTCTTC.

The chain has TRBV28 and TRBJ2-3; 11 bases line up with TRBD2. The CDR3 has 18 residues. V was pared by 4 bases and J by 0 bases, with 9 bases of the junction left unmatched. Germline V gene lookup returns CDR1 MDHEN and CDR2 SYDVKM. The CDR3 protein is CASSSIRRLAGSTDTQYF. The DNA of the CDR3 is TGTGCCAGCAGTTCGATCCGCAGACTAGCGGGGAGCACAGATACGCAGTATTTT.